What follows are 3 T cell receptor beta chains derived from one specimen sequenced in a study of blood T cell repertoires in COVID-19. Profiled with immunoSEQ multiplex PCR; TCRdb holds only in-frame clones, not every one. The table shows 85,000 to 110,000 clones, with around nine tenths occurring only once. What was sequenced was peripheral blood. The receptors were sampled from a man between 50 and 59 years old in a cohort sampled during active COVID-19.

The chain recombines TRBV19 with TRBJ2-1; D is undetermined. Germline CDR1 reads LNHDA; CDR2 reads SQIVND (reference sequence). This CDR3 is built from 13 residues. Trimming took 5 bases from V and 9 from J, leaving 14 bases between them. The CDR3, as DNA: TGTGCCAGTAGTCTAGGACCGCCGGGTGAGCAGTTCTTC. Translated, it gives CASSLGPPGEQFF.

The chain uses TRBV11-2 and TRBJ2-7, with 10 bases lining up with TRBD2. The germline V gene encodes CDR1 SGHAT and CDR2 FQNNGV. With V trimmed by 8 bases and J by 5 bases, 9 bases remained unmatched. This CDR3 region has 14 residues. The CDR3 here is CASSERGGPDEQYV. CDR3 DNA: TGTGCCAGCTCCGAGCGGGGGGGCCCCGACGAGCAGTACGTC.

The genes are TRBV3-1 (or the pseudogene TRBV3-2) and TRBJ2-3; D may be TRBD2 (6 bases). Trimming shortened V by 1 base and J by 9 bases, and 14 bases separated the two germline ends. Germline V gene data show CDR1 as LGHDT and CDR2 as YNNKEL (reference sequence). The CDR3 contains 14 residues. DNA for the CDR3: TGTGCCAGCAGCCAAGCCCCTGGGGCGGGAACGCAGTATTTT. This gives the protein CASSQAPGAGTQYF.